The clone carrying this TCR beta chain was counted at least ten times. The data derive from a study of human T cells and chemical hapten exposure. TCRdb reprocessed the RACE reads via MiXCR and lists one record per CDR3 protein. Of 130,000 or so distinct CDR3 sequences listed, approximately 9.1% are singletons. The time point is: healthy volunteer bleed at 2 weeks. Total RNA was isolated from whole blood that had not been fractionated. With V trimmed by 6 bases and J by 5 bases, 9 bases remained unmatched. This CDR3 is 15 amino acids long. CDR1 is SNHLY, CDR2 FYNNEI, per germline. The sample taken for sequencing was whole blood. The source is a male donor in good health. Some clones in this sample may be carry-over from other donors' samples. J is TRBJ2-2 and V is TRBV2, with 7 bases identical to TRBD1. This CDR3 is CASSLTGWGTGELFF. CDR3 DNA: TGTGCCAGCAGCCTGACAGGGTGGGGGACCGGGGAGCTGTTTTTT.